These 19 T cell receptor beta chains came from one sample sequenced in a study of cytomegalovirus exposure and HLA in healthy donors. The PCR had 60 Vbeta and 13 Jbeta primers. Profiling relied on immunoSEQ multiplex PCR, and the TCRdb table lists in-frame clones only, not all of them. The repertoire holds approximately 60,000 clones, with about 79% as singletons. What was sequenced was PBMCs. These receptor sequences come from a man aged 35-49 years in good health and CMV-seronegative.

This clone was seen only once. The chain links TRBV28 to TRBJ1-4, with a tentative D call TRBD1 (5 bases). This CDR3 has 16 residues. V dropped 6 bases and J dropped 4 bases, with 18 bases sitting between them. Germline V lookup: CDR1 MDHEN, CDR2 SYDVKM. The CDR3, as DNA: TGTGCCAGCAGCAGGTTGGGGGAGGGCTTTAATGAAAAACTGTTTTTT. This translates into CASSRLGEGFNEKLFF. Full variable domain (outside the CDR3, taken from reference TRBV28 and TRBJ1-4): DVKVTQSSRYLVKRTGEKVFLECVQDMDHENMFWYRQDPGLGLRLIYFSYDVKMKEKGDIPEGYSVSREKKERFSLILESASTNQTSMYLCASSRLGEGFNEKLFFGSGTQLSVL.

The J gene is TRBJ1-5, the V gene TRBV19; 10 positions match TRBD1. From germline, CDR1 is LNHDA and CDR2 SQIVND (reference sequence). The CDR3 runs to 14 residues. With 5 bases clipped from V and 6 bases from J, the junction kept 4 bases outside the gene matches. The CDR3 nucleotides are TGTGCCAGTAGTGGGACAGGGGTGGCTCAGCCCCAGCATTTT. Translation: CASSGTGVAQPQHF.

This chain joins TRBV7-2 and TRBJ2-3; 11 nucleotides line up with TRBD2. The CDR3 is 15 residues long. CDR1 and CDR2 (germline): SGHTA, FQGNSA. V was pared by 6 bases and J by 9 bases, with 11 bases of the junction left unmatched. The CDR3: CASSVMGLAGGTQYF. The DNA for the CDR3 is TGTGCCAGCAGTGTTATGGGGCTAGCGGGGGGAACGCAGTATTTT.

The CDR3 loop reads CASSEKGEYSNQPQHF. In nucleotides, the CDR3 is TGTGCCAGCAGTGAGAAAGGGGAATATAGCAATCAGCCCCAGCATTTT. The J gene is TRBJ1-5, the V gene TRBV25-1; the D gene is possibly TRBD1 (5 bases). Between the trimmed V and J ends, which lost 3 bases and 0 bases, there was a span of 12 bases. The CDR3 is made up of 16 amino acids. Germline values: CDR1 MGHDK, CDR2 SYGVNS.

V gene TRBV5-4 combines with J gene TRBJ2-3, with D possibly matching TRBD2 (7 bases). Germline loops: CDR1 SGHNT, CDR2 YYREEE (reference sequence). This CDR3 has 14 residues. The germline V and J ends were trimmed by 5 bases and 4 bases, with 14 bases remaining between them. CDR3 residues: CASRGGRSSDTQYF. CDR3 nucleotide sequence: TGTGCCAGCAGGGGGGGGCGGTCTTCAGATACGCAGTATTTT.

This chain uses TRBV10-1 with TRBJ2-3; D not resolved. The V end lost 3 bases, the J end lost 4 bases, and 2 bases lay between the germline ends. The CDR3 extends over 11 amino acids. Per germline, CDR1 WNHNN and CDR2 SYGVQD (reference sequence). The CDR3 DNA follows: TGCGCCAGCAGTGACGCAGATACGCAGTATTTT. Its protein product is CASSDADTQYF.

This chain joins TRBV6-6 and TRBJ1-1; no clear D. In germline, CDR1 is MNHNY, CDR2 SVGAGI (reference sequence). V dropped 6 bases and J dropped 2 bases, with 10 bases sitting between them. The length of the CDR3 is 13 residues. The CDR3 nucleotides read TGTGCCAGCAGCAACCGACAAAACACTGAAGCTTTCTTT. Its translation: CASSNRQNTEAFF.

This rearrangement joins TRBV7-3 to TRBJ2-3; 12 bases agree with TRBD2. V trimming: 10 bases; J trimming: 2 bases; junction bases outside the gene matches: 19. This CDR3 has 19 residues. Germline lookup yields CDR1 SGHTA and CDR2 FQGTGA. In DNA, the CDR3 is TGTGCCACGCCTTGGACTAGCGGGACCTCACACCCATACACAGATACGCAGTATTTT. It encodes CATPWTSGTSHPYTDTQYF.

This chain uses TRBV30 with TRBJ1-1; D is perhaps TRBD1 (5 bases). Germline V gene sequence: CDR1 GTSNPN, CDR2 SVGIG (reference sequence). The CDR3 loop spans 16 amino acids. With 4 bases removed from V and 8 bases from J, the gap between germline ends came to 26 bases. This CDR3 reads CAWTPPQGGAIFEAFF. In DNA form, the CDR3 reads TGTGCCTGGACCCCTCCCCAGGGCGGGGCGATTTTCGAAGCTTTCTTT.

CDR3 bases: TGTGCCAGCTCTCAGGGCGTAGCCGGGGAGCTGTTTTTT. This gives the protein CASSQGVAGELFF. The chain has TRBV13 and TRBJ2-2, with D perhaps TRBD1 (5 bases). The V end was cut by 8 bases, the J end by 6 bases, with 13 bases between. The CDR3 has 13 residues. Germline values: CDR1 PRHDT, CDR2 FYEKMQ (reference sequence). The complete variable domain, with remaining parts taken from reference TRBV13 and TRBJ2-2, reads AAGVIQSPRHLIKEKRETATLKCYPIPRHDTVYWYQQGPGQDPQFLISFYEKMQSDKGSIPDRFSAQQFSDYHSELNMSSLELGDSALYFCASSQGVAGELFFGEGSRLTVL.

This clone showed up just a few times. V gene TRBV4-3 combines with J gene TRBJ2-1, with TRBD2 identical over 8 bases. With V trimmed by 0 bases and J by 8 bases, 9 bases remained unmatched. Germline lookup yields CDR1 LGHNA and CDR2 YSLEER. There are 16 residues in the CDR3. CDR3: CASSQDRGGSTDEQFF. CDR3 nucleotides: TGCGCCAGCAGCCAAGATCGGGGGGGATCTACGGATGAGCAGTTCTTC.

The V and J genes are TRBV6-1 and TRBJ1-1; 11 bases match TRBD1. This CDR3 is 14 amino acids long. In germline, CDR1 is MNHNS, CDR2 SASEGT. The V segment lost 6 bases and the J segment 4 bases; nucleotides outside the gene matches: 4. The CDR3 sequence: CASRAGQGGTEAFF. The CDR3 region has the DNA TGTGCCAGCAGAGCGGGACAGGGGGGCACTGAAGCTTTCTTT.

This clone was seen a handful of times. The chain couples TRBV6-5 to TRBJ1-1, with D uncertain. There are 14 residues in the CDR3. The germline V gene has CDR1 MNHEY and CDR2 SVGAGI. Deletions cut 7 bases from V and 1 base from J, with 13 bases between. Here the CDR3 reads CASIKSRGNTEAFF. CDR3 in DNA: TGTGCCAGCATCAAATCCCGGGGGAACACTGAAGCTTTCTTT.

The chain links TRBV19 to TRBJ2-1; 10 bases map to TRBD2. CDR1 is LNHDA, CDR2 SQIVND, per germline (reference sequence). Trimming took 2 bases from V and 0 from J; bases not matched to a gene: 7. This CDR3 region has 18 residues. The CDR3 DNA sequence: TGTGCCAGTAGTATATCGGCTAGCGGGGGCCCCTCCTACAATGAGCAGTTCTTC. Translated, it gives CASSISASGGPSYNEQFF.

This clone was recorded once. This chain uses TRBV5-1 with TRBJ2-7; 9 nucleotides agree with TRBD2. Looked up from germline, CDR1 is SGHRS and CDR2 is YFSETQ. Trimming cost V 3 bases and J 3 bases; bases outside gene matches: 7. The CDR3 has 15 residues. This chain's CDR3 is CASSSASGEVYEQYF. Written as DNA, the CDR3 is TGCGCCAGCAGCTCCGCTAGCGGGGAGGTCTACGAGCAGTACTTC.

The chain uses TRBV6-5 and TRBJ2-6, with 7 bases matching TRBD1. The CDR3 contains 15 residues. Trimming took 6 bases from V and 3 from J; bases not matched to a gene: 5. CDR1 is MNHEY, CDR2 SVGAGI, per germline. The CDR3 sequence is CASRNRGGGANVLTF. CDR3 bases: TGTGCCAGCAGAAACAGGGGTGGTGGGGCCAACGTCCTGACTTTC.

CDR3 sequence: CSVRTGGYEQYF. DNA for the CDR3: TGCAGCGTTAGGACAGGGGGGTACGAGCAGTACTTC. The V and J genes are TRBV29-1 and TRBJ2-7, with 10 bases that match TRBD1. Germline V gene data show CDR1 as SQVTM and CDR2 as ANQGSEA. V was clipped by 5 bases and J by 4 bases; unmatched bases: 2. This CDR3 has 12 residues.

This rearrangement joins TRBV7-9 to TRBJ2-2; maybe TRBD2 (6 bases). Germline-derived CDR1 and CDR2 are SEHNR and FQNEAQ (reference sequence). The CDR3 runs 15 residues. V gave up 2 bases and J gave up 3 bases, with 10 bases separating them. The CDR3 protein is CASSLPLADTGELFF. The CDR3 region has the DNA TGTGCCAGCAGCTTACCACTAGCCGACACCGGGGAGCTGTTTTTT.

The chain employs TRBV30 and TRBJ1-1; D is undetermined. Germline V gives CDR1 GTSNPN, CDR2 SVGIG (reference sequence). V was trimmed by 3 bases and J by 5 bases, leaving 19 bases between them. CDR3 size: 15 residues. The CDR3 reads CAWRPGLTRDTEAFF. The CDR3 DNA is TGTGCCTGGAGGCCCGGACTTACTCGGGATACTGAAGCTTTCTTT. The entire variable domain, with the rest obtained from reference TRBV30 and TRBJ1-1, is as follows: SQTIHQWPATLVQPVGSPLSLECTVEGTSNPNLYWYRQAAGRGLQLLFYSVGIGQISSEVPQNLSASRPQDRQFILSSKKLLLSDSGFYLCAWRPGLTRDTEAFFGQGTRLTVV.